This TCR beta chain was observed in a study of long-term antiretroviral therapy in people with HIV. V shed 0 bases and J 1 base; nucleotides not matched to a gene: 1. The germline V gene encodes CDR1 SGHVS and CDR2 FNYEAQ. The CDR3 is 15 amino acids. The run of the v3.0 immunoSEQ assay was at survey level. Samples were sequenced targeting about 35,000-50,000 T-cell genomes each. Method: immunoSEQ multiplex PCR; TCRdb's copy keeps in-frame clones and lacks some. Seen here are around 35,000 clones, 65% to 80% observed once, and the top ten hold roughly 8%. Samples held roughly 0.9-10 million cryopreserved PBMC, and DNA extraction followed. A note on this clone: Its antigen is still unknown.

Study observations and caveats: Among HIV repertoires, CDR3 length ranges were narrower than those of controls. Clonal expansions arising prior to ART prevailed in the repertoire at every time point.

The sample in question was unsorted PBMCs, obtained 3.1 years after starting antiretroviral therapy. The rearrangement uses TRBV7-6 and TRBJ2-3, with 7 bases identical to TRBD1. The clonotype comes from a woman aged 45-60 years with HIV. The CDR3: CASSLAGTGTDTQYF. The CDR3 coding sequence is TGTGCCAGCAGCTTAGCGGGGACAGGCACAGATACGCAGTATTTT.